A selection of T cell receptor beta chains follows, all from one sample in a study of Graves' ophthalmopathy and Graves' hyperthyroidism. TCRdb itself ran the multiplex PCR reads through MiXCR, one entry per CDR3 protein. The table includes about 1.2 million distinct CDR3 sequences, roughly 35% detected once. Sequenced sample: peripheral blood or thyroid tissue (not recorded which). All receptors come from an adult man with Graves' hyperthyroidism. The CDR3 runs from the conserved cysteine through the conserved F or W. A D gene is named only where the DNA matches it firmly. The size entry is marked missing in some rows and otherwise reads once, few, many or a size class.

V	size	D	J	DNA	CDR3
TRBV5-6	few	TRBD1	TRBJ1-1	TGTGCCAGCAGCGCAAACCCCGGGACAGGGTACCCTGAAGCTTTCTTT	CASSANPGTGYPEAFF
TRBV12-3/TRBV12-4	-	-	TRBJ1-6	TGTGCCAGCAGTATGGGCCCGGGGCTACCACCCCTCCACTTT	CASSMGPGLPPLHF
TRBV2	many	-	TRBJ1-2	TGTGCCAGCAGTCAGGGAACGGGGGGAGGCTACACCTTC	CASSQGTGGGYTF
TRBV9	many	-	TRBJ2-5	TGTGCCAGCAGCGTAGCGGGGGGCACTCCCGAGACCCAGTACTTC	CASSVAGGTPETQYF
TRBV10-2	-	-	TRBJ2-7	TGCGCCAGCAGTTCGACTAGACAGGTCTCCTACGAGCAGTACTTC	CASSSTRQVSYEQYF
TRBV20-1	many	TRBD1	TRBJ1-2	TGCAGTGCTAGAGGGGAAACAGGGGCCTATGGCTACACCTTC	CSARGETGAYGYTF
TRBV10-3	many	-	TRBJ1-2	TGTGCCATCAGTGAAGAGGGACTCGTGGATGGCTACACCTTC	CAISEEGLVDGYTF
TRBV7-2	-	TRBD1	TRBJ2-2	TGTGCCAGCAGCACCGCCGGGACAGAGGACACCGGGGAGCTGTTTTTT	CASSTAGTEDTGELFF
TRBV7-2	many	-	TRBJ2-5	TGTGCCAGCAGCTTAGTACAGGGATATGGGACCCAGTACTTC	CASSLVQGYGTQYF
TRBV9	-	-	TRBJ2-7	TGTGCCAGCAGCTCCTCGGCCGCCCAGGAGCAGTACTTC	CASSSSAAQEQYF
TRBV10-3	few	-	TRBJ1-5	TGTGCCATCAGTGAACCGGGAGGGAGTCAGCCCCAGCATTTT	CAISEPGGSQPQHF
TRBV10-3	-	TRBD2	TRBJ2-5	TGTGCCAGCAGTTCGGCTAGCGGGAGAGTACAAGAGACCCAGTACTTC	CASSSASGRVQETQYF
TRBV29-1	-	-	TRBJ2-3	TGCAGCGTTGAGGCGCCCATCACAGATACGCAGTATTTT	CSVEAPITDTQYF
TRBV29-1	many	-	TRBJ1-2	TGCAGCGTAGATCAGGGGTGGTTTAACTATGGCTACACCTTC	CSVDQGWFNYGYTF